This T cell receptor (beta chain) was sequenced for a study of T-cell reconstitution after alpha-beta-depleted transplantation in children. The sample holds many counts of this clonotype. The antigen is unknown. General study results and limits: T-cell numbers and diversity, one year after transplant, stemmed largely from T cells that were newly produced. The origin of alpha-beta T cells about two months after transplant was reportedly several hundred expanded graft clones. TCRbeta diversity was high at day 60 in some patients (a result of surviving recipient T cells and thymic progenitors).

This sample's TCRbeta library carried unique molecular identifier barcodes. MiXCR, applied by TCRdb to the PCR reads, yields one record per CDR3 protein. The table records some 150,000 distinct CDR3 sequences, 7.5% to 9% of them present only once. CDR3 length: 15 residues. The germline CDR1 and CDR2 sequences are KGHSH and LQKENI. Trimming removed 5 bases from V and 0 bases from J, with 12 bases in between. The chain carries TRBV18 and TRBJ2-3; D might be TRBD2 (5 bases). Sequencing was performed on PBMCs, mostly from graft donor cells, taken 180 days after TCRalphabeta/CD19-depleted stem cell transplant. The TCR sequence derives from a female patient aged 2-15 years who had a stem cell transplant for congenital amegakaryocytic thrombocytopenia, so the T cells may come from the graft donor. The CDR3 sequence: CASSEGSGSTDTQYF. The CDR3 nucleotides read TGTGCCAGCTCAGAGGGAAGTGGGAGCACAGATACGCAGTATTTT.